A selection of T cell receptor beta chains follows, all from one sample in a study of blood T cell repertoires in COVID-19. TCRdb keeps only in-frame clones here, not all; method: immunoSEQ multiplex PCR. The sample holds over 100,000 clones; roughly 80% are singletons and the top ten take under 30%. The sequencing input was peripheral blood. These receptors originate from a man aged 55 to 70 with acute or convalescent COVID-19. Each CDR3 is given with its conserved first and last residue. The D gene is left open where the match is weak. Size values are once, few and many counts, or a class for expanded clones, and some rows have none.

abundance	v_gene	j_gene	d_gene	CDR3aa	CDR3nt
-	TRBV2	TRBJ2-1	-	CASRRPDTLSSYNEQFF	TGTGCCAGCAGGCGACCGGACACCTTGAGCTCCTACAATGAGCAGTTCTTC
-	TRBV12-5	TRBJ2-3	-	CASGPSGHREADTQYF	TGTGCTAGTGGCCCCTCGGGACATAGGGAAGCAGATACGCAGTATTTT
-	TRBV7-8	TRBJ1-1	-	CASSLVEVTEAFF	TGTGCCAGCAGCTTAGTAGAGGTCACTGAAGCTTTCTTT
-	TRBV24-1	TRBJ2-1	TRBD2	CATSRGGISGATYNEQFF	TGTGCCACCAGTCGGGGGGGGATTAGCGGGGCCACCTACAATGAGCAGTTCTTC
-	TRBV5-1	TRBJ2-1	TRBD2	CASSPAHLAEDYNEQFF	TGCGCCAGCAGCCCAGCTCATCTAGCGGAAGACTACAATGAGCAGTTCTTC
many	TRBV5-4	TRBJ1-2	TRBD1	CASRDRAAYGYTF	TGTGCCAGCAGGGACAGGGCGGCCTATGGCTACACCTTC
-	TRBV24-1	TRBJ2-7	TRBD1	CATSDQTGFEQYF	TGTGCCACCAGTGATCAGACAGGGTTCGAGCAGTACTTC
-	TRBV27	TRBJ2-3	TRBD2	CASSFYRPGTSGGQDTDTQYF	TGTGCCAGCAGTTTCTATCGCCCAGGGACTAGCGGGGGGCAGGATACAGATACGCAGTATTTT
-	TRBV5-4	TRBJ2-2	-	CASSFPTGGNRELFF	TGTGCCAGCAGCTTTCCAACCGGAGGTAACCGGGAGCTGTTTTTT
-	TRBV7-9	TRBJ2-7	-	CASSLAPGLSYEQYF	TGTGCCAGCAGCTTAGCCCCAGGGTTATCCTACGAGCAGTACTTC
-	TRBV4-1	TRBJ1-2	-	CASSQDRGAPGYTF	TGCGCCAGCAGCCAAGATCGGGGGGCGCCTGGCTACACCTTC
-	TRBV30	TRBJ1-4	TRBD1	CAYPSGTGIGEKLFF	TGTGCCTACCCAAGCGGGACAGGGATCGGTGAAAAACTGTTTTTT
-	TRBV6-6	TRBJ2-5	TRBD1	CASSREIIGTGAGETQYF	TGTGCCAGCAGTCGCGAGATCATTGGGACAGGGGCAGGCGAGACCCAGTACTTC
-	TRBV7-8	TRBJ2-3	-	CASSLIGGFSTDTQYF	TGTGCCAGCAGCTTAATAGGAGGCTTTAGCACAGATACGCAGTATTTT
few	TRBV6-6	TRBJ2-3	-	CASSPRQISSTDTQYF	TGTGCCAGCAGTCCCAGACAGATCTCTAGCACAGATACGCAGTATTTT
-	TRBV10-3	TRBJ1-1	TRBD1	CAISEWDRRATEAFF	TGTGCCATCAGTGAGTGGGACAGGCGCGCCACTGAAGCTTTCTTT
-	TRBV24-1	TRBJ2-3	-	CATSDSRGGSLDTQYF	TGTGCCACCAGTGATTCCAGGGGCGGGAGTCTAGATACGCAGTATTTT
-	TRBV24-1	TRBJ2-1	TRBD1	CATRQGPYNEQFF	TGTGCCACCCGACAGGGCCCCTACAATGAGCAGTTCTTC
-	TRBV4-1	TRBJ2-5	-	CASSQGGRARFQETQYF	TGCGCCAGCAGCCAGGGGGGAAGGGCGAGGTTCCAAGAGACCCAGTACTTC
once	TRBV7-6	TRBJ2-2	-	CASSLVGRRGGELFF	TGTGCCAGCAGCTTAGTCGGCCGGAGGGGCGGGGAGCTGTTTTTT
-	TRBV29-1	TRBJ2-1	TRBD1	CSVAGQGADNEQFF	TGCAGCGTTGCCGGACAGGGAGCCGACAATGAGCAGTTCTTC
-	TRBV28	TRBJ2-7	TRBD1	CACRDSSYEQYF	TGTGCCTGCCGGGACAGCTCCTACGAGCAGTACTTC
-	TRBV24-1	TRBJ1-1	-	CATSETDSRAEAFF	TGTGCCACCAGTGAGACAGACTCAAGAGCTGAAGCTTTCTTT
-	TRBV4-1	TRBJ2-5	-	CASSQGLGTHQETQYF	TGCGCCAGCAGCCAAGGTTTGGGGACTCACCAAGAGACCCAGTACTTC
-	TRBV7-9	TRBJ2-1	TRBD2	CASSPTSGINNEQFF	TGTGCCAGCAGCCCCACTAGCGGGATTAACAATGAGCAGTTCTTC
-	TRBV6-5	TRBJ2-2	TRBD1	CASHRGRNTGELFF	TGTGCCAGCCACAGGGGTCGAAACACCGGGGAGCTGTTTTTT
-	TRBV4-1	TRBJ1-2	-	CASSQVGTLNYGYTF	TGCGCCAGCAGCCAAGTAGGGACACTCAACTATGGCTACACCTTC
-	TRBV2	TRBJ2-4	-	CASSEALRGVFVQYF	TGTGCCAGCAGTGAAGCGCTTCGGGGTGTCTTCGTTCAGTACTTC